A selection of T cell receptor beta chains follows, all from one sample in a study of T cells in Graves' hyperthyroidism and ophthalmopathy. MiXCR, run by TCRdb on the multiplex PCR reads, gives a single entry per CDR3 protein. Of tens of thousands of distinct CDR3 sequences listed, 48% are singletons. Source material: blood. These receptors were taken from a woman in her forties or fifties with Graves' ophthalmopathy. Each CDR3 is given with its conserved first and last residue. Each record gives: V gene, J gene, clone size, D gene, CDR3 protein, CDR3 DNA. D genes are given only for firm matches. Clone size is stated in some rows and not others, as once, few, many or a class when expanded.

v_call: TRBV29-1
j_call: TRBJ2-1
clone_size: many
d_call: TRBD1
cdr3_aa: CSVGVSGRYRGFTVFF
cdr3_nt: TGCAGCGTTGGAGTGAGTGGCCGATACAGGGGATTTACGGTTTTCTTC

v_call: TRBV20-1
j_call: TRBJ2-3
clone_size: .
d_call: TRBD2
cdr3_aa: CSAAGGNTGGGSTDTQYF
cdr3_nt: TGCAGTGCCGCGGGGGGGAACACCGGGGGGGGCAGCACAGATACGCAGTATTTT

v_call: TRBV11-3
j_call: TRBJ2-1
clone_size: many
d_call: TRBD1
cdr3_aa: CASSTTGTGVSEQFF
cdr3_nt: TGTGCCAGCAGCACAACCGGGACAGGGGTTAGTGAGCAGTTCTTC

v_call: TRBV5-1
j_call: TRBJ1-4
clone_size: once
d_call: TRBD1
cdr3_aa: CASRTGGGEKLFF
cdr3_nt: TGCGCCAGCAGGACAGGGGGAGGTGAAAAACTGTTTTTT

v_call: TRBV12-3/TRBV12-4
j_call: TRBJ2-2
clone_size: .
d_call: .
cdr3_aa: CASSSGELFF
cdr3_nt: TGTGCCAGCAGTTCCGGGGAGCTGTTTTTT

v_call: TRBV9
j_call: TRBJ2-1
clone_size: many
d_call: .
cdr3_aa: CASSVETESNEQFF
cdr3_nt: TGTGCCAGCAGCGTAGAGACAGAGTCCAATGAGCAGTTCTTC

v_call: TRBV29-1
j_call: TRBJ1-4
clone_size: .
d_call: TRBD1
cdr3_aa: CSVAGTGGNEKLFF
cdr3_nt: TGCAGCGTTGCCGGGACAGGGGGTAATGAAAAACTGTTTTTT

v_call: TRBV4-1
j_call: TRBJ2-1
clone_size: many
d_call: .
cdr3_aa: CASSQGNGEQFF
cdr3_nt: TGCGCCAGCAGCCAAGGGAACGGTGAGCAGTTCTTC

v_call: TRBV7-9
j_call: TRBJ1-4
clone_size: large
d_call: TRBD1
cdr3_aa: CASSSGTEGEKLFF
cdr3_nt: TGTGCCAGCAGCTCCGGGACAGAGGGTGAAAAACTGTTTTTT

v_call: TRBV2
j_call: TRBJ2-7
clone_size: .
d_call: TRBD2
cdr3_aa: CASSARTSGSLSSEQYF
cdr3_nt: TGTGCCAGCAGTGCTAGGACTAGCGGGAGTCTTTCCTCCGAGCAGTACTTC

v_call: TRBV5-6
j_call: TRBJ2-5
clone_size: .
d_call: TRBD1
cdr3_aa: CAGSLGPPGQGGETQYF
cdr3_nt: TGTGCCGGCAGCTTGGGACCACCGGGACAGGGGGGAGAGACCCAGTACTTC

v_call: TRBV20-1
j_call: TRBJ2-7
clone_size: once
d_call: TRBD2
cdr3_aa: CSARPTGLAGGLHEQYF
cdr3_nt: TGCAGTGCTAGACCGACGGGACTAGCGGGAGGTTTGCACGAGCAGTACTTC

v_call: TRBV6-4
j_call: TRBJ2-7
clone_size: .
d_call: TRBD2
cdr3_aa: CASSDSPGGYEQYF
cdr3_nt: TGTGCCAGCAGTGACTCGCCGGGAGGGTACGAGCAGTACTTC

v_call: TRBV20-1
j_call: TRBJ2-3
clone_size: many
d_call: .
cdr3_aa: CSARDESADTQYF
cdr3_nt: TGCAGTGCTAGAGATGAGAGCGCAGATACGCAGTATTTT

v_call: TRBV7-2
j_call: TRBJ2-7
clone_size: few
d_call: TRBD1
cdr3_aa: CACTSAGQGSYEQYF
cdr3_nt: TGTGCCTGTACTAGCGCGGGACAGGGCTCCTACGAGCAGTACTTC

v_call: TRBV6-6
j_call: TRBJ2-5
clone_size: .
d_call: TRBD1
cdr3_aa: CASSYLPGQATTNHQETQYF
cdr3_nt: TGTGCCAGCAGTTACCTCCCCGGACAGGCGACAACGAACCACCAAGAGACCCAGTACTTC

v_call: TRBV12-5
j_call: TRBJ1-2
clone_size: many
d_call: .
cdr3_aa: CASGLVLGSLGGYTF
cdr3_nt: TGTGCTAGTGGTTTGGTACTTGGCTCCCTAGGAGGCTACACCTTC

v_call: TRBV4-2
j_call: TRBJ2-3
clone_size: many
d_call: .
cdr3_aa: CASSQALGEEPGDTQYF
cdr3_nt: TGTGCCAGCAGCCAGGCTTTAGGGGAGGAGCCCGGAGATACGCAGTATTTT

v_call: TRBV7-6
j_call: TRBJ1-3
clone_size: .
d_call: .
cdr3_aa: CASSCSIYF
cdr3_nt: TGTGCCAGCAGTTGCTCCATATATTTT

v_call: TRBV29-1
j_call: TRBJ2-7
clone_size: .
d_call: .
cdr3_aa: CSLDRSYEQYF
cdr3_nt: TGCAGCTTGGACCGCTCCTACGAGCAGTACTTC

v_call: TRBV9
j_call: TRBJ2-1
clone_size: .
d_call: .
cdr3_aa: CASSPRDNTGNEQFF
cdr3_nt: TGTGCCAGCAGCCCCCGGGACAACACAGGGAATGAGCAGTTCTTC

v_call: TRBV7-2
j_call: TRBJ2-7
clone_size: many
d_call: .
cdr3_aa: CASSSPGHGVYEQYF
cdr3_nt: TGTGCCAGCAGCTCTCCGGGACATGGGGTTTACGAGCAGTACTTC

v_call: TRBV5-1
j_call: TRBJ2-7
clone_size: .
d_call: TRBD2
cdr3_aa: CASGASGGAYSYEQYF
cdr3_nt: TGCGCCAGCGGAGCTAGCGGGGGGGCCTACTCCTACGAGCAGTACTTC

v_call: TRBV20-1
j_call: TRBJ1-5
clone_size: .
d_call: .
cdr3_aa: CSASRGGTMGAQHF
cdr3_nt: TGCAGTGCTAGTCGAGGGGGTACAATGGGGGCCCAGCATTTT

v_call: TRBV2
j_call: TRBJ1-5
clone_size: .
d_call: TRBD1
cdr3_aa: CASSATGTGDNQPQHF
cdr3_nt: TGTGCCAGCAGTGCAACCGGGACAGGGGACAATCAGCCCCAGCATTTT

v_call: TRBV7-9
j_call: TRBJ1-3
clone_size: many
d_call: .
cdr3_aa: CATITAPVGTGNTIYF
cdr3_nt: TGTGCAACCATCACGGCACCAGTGGGAACTGGAAACACCATATATTTT

v_call: TRBV7-9
j_call: TRBJ2-4
clone_size: many
d_call: .
cdr3_aa: CASSLDGTVNIQYF
cdr3_nt: TGTGCCAGCAGCTTAGACGGGACGGTAAACATTCAGTACTTC

v_call: TRBV7-9
j_call: TRBJ2-2
clone_size: many
d_call: TRBD2
cdr3_aa: CASSLIGEGFTGELFF
cdr3_nt: TGTGCCAGCAGCTTAATCGGGGAGGGCTTCACCGGGGAGCTGTTTTTT

v_call: TRBV2
j_call: TRBJ2-7
clone_size: few
d_call: .
cdr3_aa: CASSFSRDSGGYEQYF
cdr3_nt: TGTGCCAGCAGTTTTTCCCGGGACTCCGGAGGGTACGAGCAGTACTTC

v_call: TRBV12-3/TRBV12-4
j_call: TRBJ1-2
clone_size: .
d_call: TRBD1
cdr3_aa: CASSSTQGAANYGYTF
cdr3_nt: TGTGCCAGCAGTTCGACGCAGGGGGCCGCTAACTATGGCTACACCTTC

v_call: TRBV20-1
j_call: TRBJ2-1
clone_size: .
d_call: TRBD2
cdr3_aa: CSAREGTSGRSYNEQFF
cdr3_nt: TGCAGTGCTAGAGAGGGGACTAGCGGGAGGTCCTACAATGAGCAGTTCTTC

v_call: TRBV9
j_call: TRBJ2-5
clone_size: .
d_call: .
cdr3_aa: CASSVEWGSQETQYF
cdr3_nt: TGTGCCAGCAGCGTAGAATGGGGTAGCCAAGAGACCCAGTACTTC

v_call: TRBV7-8
j_call: TRBJ2-3
clone_size: .
d_call: TRBD2
cdr3_aa: CASTPGLAADTQYF
cdr3_nt: TGTGCCAGCACCCCGGGACTAGCAGCAGATACGCAGTATTTT

v_call: TRBV5-6
j_call: TRBJ1-6
clone_size: many
d_call: .
cdr3_aa: CASSWGDGPGDSPLHF
cdr3_nt: TGTGCCAGCAGCTGGGGGGACGGTCCGGGCGATTCACCCCTCCACTTT

v_call: TRBV5-6
j_call: TRBJ2-3
clone_size: many
d_call: TRBD2
cdr3_aa: CASSSEGRGGGTQYF
cdr3_nt: TGTGCCAGCAGCTCCGAGGGGCGGGGGGGCGGTACGCAGTATTTT

v_call: TRBV28
j_call: TRBJ2-7
clone_size: many
d_call: .
cdr3_aa: CASTSGVIEQYF
cdr3_nt: TGTGCCAGCACCTCGGGAGTTATCGAGCAGTACTTC

v_call: TRBV2
j_call: TRBJ1-6
clone_size: .
d_call: .
cdr3_aa: CASSDAVYNSPLHF
cdr3_nt: TGTGCCAGCAGTGACGCAGTCTATAATTCACCCCTCCACTTT

v_call: TRBV19
j_call: TRBJ2-2
clone_size: many
d_call: .
cdr3_aa: CASRPQPNTGELFF
cdr3_nt: TGTGCCAGTAGACCCCAGCCGAACACCGGGGAGCTGTTTTTT

v_call: TRBV10-3
j_call: TRBJ2-3
clone_size: many
d_call: TRBD2
cdr3_aa: CAIRPRDRGADTQYF
cdr3_nt: TGTGCCATCAGGCCCCGGGACCGGGGGGCAGATACGCAGTATTTT

v_call: TRBV6-4
j_call: TRBJ2-1
clone_size: many
d_call: TRBD2
cdr3_aa: CASSSLAGGRNEQFF
cdr3_nt: TGTGCCAGCAGTTCCCTAGCGGGGGGACGCAATGAGCAGTTCTTC

v_call: TRBV12-3/TRBV12-4
j_call: TRBJ2-1
clone_size: .
d_call: .
cdr3_aa: CASSLQQYNEQFF
cdr3_nt: TGTGCCAGCAGTCTCCAGCAATACAATGAGCAGTTCTTC

v_call: TRBV7-3
j_call: TRBJ2-3
clone_size: .
d_call: .
cdr3_aa: CASSLFGGASTDTQYF
cdr3_nt: TGTGCCAGCAGCTTATTCGGGGGAGCGAGCACAGATACGCAGTATTTT

v_call: TRBV20-1
j_call: TRBJ1-5
clone_size: .
d_call: .
cdr3_aa: CSARDYRIGQETQHF
cdr3_nt: TGCAGTGCTAGAGATTATCGGATCGGGCAAGAGACCCAGCATTTT

v_call: TRBV7-3
j_call: TRBJ2-3
clone_size: many
d_call: TRBD1
cdr3_aa: CASSLTGGAADTQYF
cdr3_nt: TGTGCCAGCAGCTTAACAGGGGGCGCCGCAGATACGCAGTATTTT

v_call: TRBV6-5
j_call: TRBJ2-1
clone_size: .
d_call: .
cdr3_aa: CASSYSEGVRGYNEQFF
cdr3_nt: TGTGCCAGCAGTTACTCGGAAGGGGTGCGGGGCTACAATGAGCAGTTCTTC

v_call: TRBV11-2
j_call: TRBJ2-6
clone_size: .
d_call: .
cdr3_aa: CASSQVRGRGGANVLTF
cdr3_nt: TGTGCCAGCAGCCAAGTAAGGGGGAGGGGTGGGGCCAACGTCCTGACTTTC

v_call: TRBV6-2/TRBV6-3
j_call: TRBJ1-2
clone_size: many
d_call: .
cdr3_aa: CASRRDGSYGYTF
cdr3_nt: TGTGCCAGCAGGCGGGACGGATCCTATGGCTACACCTTC

v_call: TRBV7-9
j_call: TRBJ2-7
clone_size: .
d_call: TRBD1
cdr3_aa: CASSPRDRAGYEQYF
cdr3_nt: TGTGCCAGCAGCCCAAGGGACAGGGCGGGGTACGAGCAGTACTTC

v_call: TRBV20-1
j_call: TRBJ2-7
clone_size: .
d_call: TRBD2
cdr3_aa: CSAKGTSGSYERYF
cdr3_nt: TGCAGTGCTAAAGGGACTAGCGGGAGTTACGAGCGGTACTTC

v_call: TRBV9
j_call: TRBJ1-5
clone_size: .
d_call: TRBD1
cdr3_aa: CASSVAGTENQPQHF
cdr3_nt: TGTGCCAGCAGCGTAGCCGGGACAGAGAATCAGCCCCAGCATTTT

v_call: TRBV7-9
j_call: TRBJ2-5
clone_size: many
d_call: TRBD1
cdr3_aa: CASSLDSRGRETQYF
cdr3_nt: TGTGCCAGCAGCTTAGACTCTAGGGGGCGGGAGACCCAGTACTTC

v_call: TRBV28
j_call: TRBJ1-2
clone_size: many
d_call: .
cdr3_aa: CASSRGGSSSGYTF
cdr3_nt: TGTGCCAGCAGTCGTGGGGGGTCTTCCTCTGGCTACACCTTC